This TCR beta chain was sequenced during a study of T cells in Graves' hyperthyroidism and ophthalmopathy. Study-level results: In the analysis, a 13 V-J model separated ophthalmopathy from stable hyperthyroidism. The blood repertoire included most of the expanded thyroid clonotypes above 0.001.

With respect to this clonotype: The antigen is undetermined.

Graves' hyperthyroidism was deemed stable absent ophthalmopathy progression within 18 months. Hyperthyroidism had been newly diagnosed in patients aged 18 to 65, and its duration was under 2 months. Amplification yielded TCR beta CDR3 regions, with RNA transcripts as the source. An initial round of RT-PCR targeting the TCR CDR3 relied on the HTBI primer set. TCRdb analysed the multiplex PCR reads with MiXCR anew, one entry per CDR3 protein. The sample carries about 340,000 distinct CDR3 sequences, roughly a fifth recorded once. The junction had 6 bases not matched to a gene; V was cut back by 0 bases and J by 8 bases. The CDR3 runs to 15 residues. Germline CDR1 SGHTA, CDR2 FQGTGA.

The TCR originated in a woman between 45 and 65 years old with Graves' hyperthyroidism. Input material: blood. The genes are TRBV7-3 and TRBJ2-1, with 8 bases aligning to TRBD2. In nucleotides, the CDR3 is TGTGCCAGCAGCTTAACCGGGGGGGGGGAATATGAGCAGTTCTTC. It encodes CASSLTGGGEYEQFF.